This entry is about one TCR beta chain. Its binding antigen is unknown. No clone much larger than this one lies a single base away; base qualities are absent. The cohort consisted of 670 or so healthy bone marrow donors. At the time of sampling, all cohort members were nominally healthy, though unrecorded immune exposures were likely present. The donor tested CMV seronegative and was one of the 352 seronegative cohort members. Every donor gave a peripheral blood sample, and the peripheral blood mononuclear cells from that sample were used for TCR beta sequencing. Genomic DNA extraction from the blood cell samples was performed with the Qiagen DNeasy Blood Extraction Kit. This specimen comes from a study of cytomegalovirus exposure and HLA in healthy donors (dated by TCRdb to 2016 to 2017). Notes on the research overall: An earlier analysis of about 560 of the donors reported roughly 300 Gb of sequence data and 100 million to 120 million unique TCR beta sequences obtained from roughly 170 million T cells. In addition to the first cohort of 500 to 850 subjects, a separate validation cohort of over 90 different subjects was used. Donor age, sex, ethnicity and CMV serostatus were collected together with the repertoire data. The study profiled the T cell repertoires of 666 subjects by immunosequencing and related them to cytomegalovirus serostatus. All discovery cohort repertoires had been generated on a single sequencing platform. An earlier analysis of 587 of the donors used high-throughput TCR beta sequencing to judge whether each TCR beta V gene segment behaved as functional or pseudogenic. HLA typing included class I and class II loci at four-digit resolution. Among the roughly 390 genotyped donors, approximately 76% belonged to the genetic ancestry cluster associated with self-reported Caucasian donors. The study aimed to test whether signatures of past pathogen exposure could be identified by cataloging public T cell receptors. A later genetic analysis used genome-wide SNP genotypes for about 65% of the 666 donors, treating that subset as a discovery cohort. Four to six DR-DQ haplotypes were handled as single units for association and clustering, since linkage in the cohort was strong. The number of typed donors differed by locus: about 620-640 for A, B, C, DRB1 and DQB1; 500 to 550 for DQA1; 606 for DPA1; and some 470 for DPB1. Among around 400 genotyped donors of the cohort, an average of roughly 230,000 unique TCR beta nucleotide sequences was sequenced per donor, of which about 18% were non-productive. An early release covering around 630 HLA-typed donors comprised about 300 gigabases of sequencing data and tens of millions of unique TCR sequences. Rather than drawing on any new phenotypic data, the later analysis identified candidate immune exposures from TCR beta sequences and the way those sequences occurred across donors. A later analysis re-examined previously published TCR beta repertoires from about 700 donors and added high-resolution HLA genotyping to investigate patterns of TCR occurrence. The study combined high-throughput TCR immunosequencing, statistical association of individual TCRs with disease status, and machine learning to predict cytomegalovirus infection status. Paper-wide results and their limitations: The classifier was reported to diagnose cytomegalovirus status with high specificity and sensitivity in both the original cohort and the validation cohort. The presence/absence analyses assumed that sequencing depth was roughly uniform across donors, and that assumption may not be true. A total of some 180 TCR beta chains were listed by the study as associated with cytomegalovirus. Most TCR sequences were observed very rarely across donors, whereas some public TCRs were present in many individuals. V-gene and J-gene trimming of TCR beta chains was associated with a missense DCLRE1C variant in a later genetic analysis, and the association was replicated in an independent cohort. According to the authors, the approach could potentially be generalized to other disease states and immunological phenotypes. Strong co-occurrence of HLA alleles, especially DR and DQ, made assigning TCR associations to individual alleles difficult. A later analysis found that most CMV-associated TCR beta chains appeared HLA-restricted, with HLA associations seemingly driven largely by CMV exposure. An earlier analysis of approximately 570 of the donors showed that most TCR beta V segments appeared in productive rearrangements either about 90% or about 30% of the time, which broadly matched IMGT annotations. Some IMGT-functional V segments, including TRBV6-2 and TRBV6-3, could not be distinguished by the 87-base-pair reads and were therefore excluded. Because HLA typing was missing for some donors at each locus, association tests included only the typed subset. A further reported finding was that TCR beta sequences accurately predicted the HLA-A and HLA-B alleles for most subjects in the first cohort. Only TCR beta chains were sequenced in this cohort, and the absence of alpha or paired-chain data limited detectable features. According to a later genetic analysis, donors in an Asian-associated ancestry cluster had fewer N-insertions in productive TCRs than the approximately 700-donor mean. A cluster of highly shared sequence variants was judged likely to represent a technical artifact of the sequencing pipeline. Specific HLA alleles were associated with roughly 16,000 TCR beta sequences at a false discovery rate of 0.05 in a later analysis. Linkage disequilibrium might explain the correlated functional status among segregating V segments, but an unknown experimental factor could not be ruled out. In a later analysis, several top co-occurrence clusters were reported to appear linked to parvovirus B19, influenza, CMV and Epstein-Barr virus. In a later analysis, HLA-associated TCR beta chains showed more clonal expansion and lower generation probabilities than non-associated chains that were equally common. According to a later analysis, TCR association rates differed among HLA loci, with DRB1 alleles showing the most associated TCRs and HLA-C alleles showing the fewest. For the cohort, immune exposure information was limited to CMV serostatus. Three of the identified cytomegalovirus-associated TCR beta chains were confirmed in vitro to be specific for cytomegalovirus antigens. The earlier analysis of about 600 of the donors excluded about 16 rarely observed V segments, including chromosome 9 orphons, because counts were too low.

Taken from cysteine to phenylalanine, the CDR3 has 15 residues. CDR3 DNA is the only sequence kept; it has 45 bases, read in frame from the first base. Trimming removed 4 bases from V and 4 bases from J; the gene matches leave 6 bases unexplained. CDR1 and CDR2 are drawn from the germline V gene (reference sequence): SEHNR, FQNEAQ. Libraries came from the immunoSEQ multiplex PCR assay. For the multiplex PCR, a mixture combining 60 forward primers for TCR Vbeta segments and 13 reverse primers for TCR Jbeta segments was used. The CDR3 region of rearranged TCR beta genes was amplified from genomic DNA by a multiplex PCR assay. Amplified TCR beta libraries were sequenced as 87-base-pair reads on the Illumina HiSeq System. Per the authors' processing: In a later analysis, some 80 million unique TCR beta chains were counted across the 500 to 850 repertoires, and around 11 million of these chains were shared by at least two donors. Raw reads were error-corrected and collapsed into unique sequences with a nearest-neighbor algorithm that merged closely related sequences to remove PCR and sequencing errors. To assign V, D and J gene segments, CDR3 sequences were aligned to IMGT reference sequences. For a sequence to be retained, a match of at least six nucleotides to both a V gene segment and a J gene segment was required. A rearrangement counted as productive if the CDR3 had no stop codons and remained in frame with V and J, and every other rearrangement counted as non-productive. CDR3 was defined according to IMGT convention as the region running from the second conserved V-encoded cysteine to the conserved J-encoded phenylalanine. The earlier analysis of 587 of the donors excluded any sequence lacking an unambiguous match to a single V gene segment. An earlier analysis of 450 to 650 of the donors called V segments functional above 56.7% productive rearrangements and segregating when the between-donor standard deviation exceeded 5%. A statistical classification framework was developed to diagnose cytomegalovirus status using the catalog of TCR beta chain sequences. A later analysis assigned V and J genes by comparing TCR nucleotide sequences with IMGT/GENE-DB human TR gene sequences. In a later analysis, CDR3 sequences and most-parsimonious VDJ recombination scenarios were assigned using the TCRdist pipeline. In a later analysis, every TCR beta chain was defined by the combination of its CDR3 amino acid sequence and its V-gene family, and reads without a unique V-gene family were dropped. As a way to deal with suspected cross-contamination and a sequencing artifact, a later analysis dropped hundreds of nucleotide sequences that were highly shared and had low generation probability. For each public chain, a later analysis derived a clonal expansion index from normalized ranks of inferred template counts within each repertoire. Generation probabilities in a later analysis came from a VDJ recombination model fitted to out-of-frame rearrangements, and those results were checked against IGoR. A later analysis scored TCR-TCR, TCR-HLA and TCR-CMV co-occurrence with hypergeometric tests, applying a repertoire-size bias correction to TCR pairs. In a later analysis, false discovery rates were estimated by permuting HLA or CMV assignments 20 times. In a later analysis, co-occurring TCRs were grouped using DBSCAN, and TCRdist sequence similarity was added for clustering within HLA-allele-positive subsets. Co-occurrence clustering excluded repertoires with fewer than 30,000 or more than 120,000 public chains, plus five with anomalous nucleotide sharing. This immuneACCESS table, as held by TCRdb, lists in-frame sequences with V and J called but not all clones. Of the missing ones, under half trace to an unresolved V gene in checked studies; the others have no known cause. V, J and clone size were drawn from that table, and D and trimming were deduced from the DNA. Counted in this sample were about 170,000 clones; around 86% of them appeared once. The biggest ten clones account for over 2% of the sample.

The sequence is built from TRBV7-9 and TRBJ1-5; 8 central nucleotides agree with TRBD1. This clonotype was sampled from a male donor in good health and CMV-seronegative. The sample consisted of PBMCs. DNA sequence: TGTGCCAGCAGCTCGGACAGGGAGCAAAATCAGCCCCAGCATTTT. Translated, this gives CASSSDREQNQPQHF.